A single sample is the source of the 3 T cell receptor beta chains below, sequenced in a study of molecular identifiers for immune sequencing clone quantification. TCRdb re-called the PCR reads with MiXCR, one entry per CDR3 protein. This repertoire shows 550,000 to 750,000 distinct CDR3 sequences, nearly 20% found once; its top ten account for roughly 0.83%. The sequenced material came from naive CD8+ T cells from blood, with Jurkat cell RNA spiked in. As for subset: FACS-sorted CD8+CD4-CCR7+CD45RA+ naive T cells. These receptors came from a human donor in good health. Some libraries in this study had Jurkat cell RNA spiked in.

For this clonotype: A single base separates this from a much larger clone, so it may be a read error. This likely comes from a read error, as the CDR3 has no conserved phenylalanine or tryptophan at its end. This sequence joins TRBV11-2 and TRBJ2-1, with 10 bases aligning to TRBD2. V was clipped by 1 base and J by 6 bases; unmatched bases: 3. CDR1 is SGHAT, CDR2 FQNNGV, per germline. This CDR3 is 15 amino acids long. CDR3 region: CASSLVQRGGNEQFL. CDR3 sequence (DNA): TGTGCCAGCAGCTTAGTCCAGCGGGGGGGCAATGAGCAGTTCCTC.

In this sample, this clonotype turned up many times. The rearrangement joins TRBV27 to TRBJ2-7; weak D call: TRBD1 (6 bases). Germline V gene sequence: CDR1 MNHEY, CDR2 SMNVEV (reference sequence). Trimming cost V 5 bases and J 3 bases, with 14 bases left between them. The CDR3 length is 14 residues. The CDR3 coding sequence is TGTGCCAGCAGTACCCGAACGACAGGCTACGAGCAGTACTTC. This sequence encodes CASSTRTTGYEQYF.

This clonotype was seen many times. The chain combines TRBV12-3 or TRBV12-4 with TRBJ2-1; unclear D gene. The length of the CDR3 is 15 residues. Trimming left V 6 bases short and J 2 bases short, with 14 bases between. CDR3 sequence reads: CASSLEGLTYNEQFF. The CDR3 nucleotides are TGTGCCAGCAGCCTAGAAGGGCTTACCTACAATGAGCAGTTCTTC.